One T cell receptor (beta chain) is described in this entry. As yet, its antigen is unknown. A much larger clonotype is one base distant, so this may be a read error. These data belong to a study of T cells in Graves' hyperthyroidism and ophthalmopathy. Findings and caveats of the study: Ophthalmopathy stood apart from stable hyperthyroidism in a 13 V-J model. Most thyroid clonotypes expanded above 0.001 appeared in blood too.

Looked up from germline, CDR1 is ENHRY and CDR2 is SYGVKD. This CDR3 has 18 residues. Template material for amplifying TCR beta CDR3 regions consisted of RNA transcripts. First-round RT-PCR of the TCR CDR3 relied on the HTBI primer set. TCRdb analysed the multiplex PCR reads with MiXCR anew, one entry per CDR3 protein. Among around 700,000 distinct CDR3 sequences listed, roughly 32% were seen once. This TCR was recovered from a woman in her thirties or forties with Graves' hyperthyroidism. The sample comprised blood. The chain is built from TRBV10-3 and TRBJ1-5; D is ambiguous. DNA of the CDR3: TGTGTCATCAGTGAAAGTCAGTTAAGGGTAGATAGCAATCAGCCCCAGCATTTT. Its translation is CVISESQLRVDSNQPQHF.